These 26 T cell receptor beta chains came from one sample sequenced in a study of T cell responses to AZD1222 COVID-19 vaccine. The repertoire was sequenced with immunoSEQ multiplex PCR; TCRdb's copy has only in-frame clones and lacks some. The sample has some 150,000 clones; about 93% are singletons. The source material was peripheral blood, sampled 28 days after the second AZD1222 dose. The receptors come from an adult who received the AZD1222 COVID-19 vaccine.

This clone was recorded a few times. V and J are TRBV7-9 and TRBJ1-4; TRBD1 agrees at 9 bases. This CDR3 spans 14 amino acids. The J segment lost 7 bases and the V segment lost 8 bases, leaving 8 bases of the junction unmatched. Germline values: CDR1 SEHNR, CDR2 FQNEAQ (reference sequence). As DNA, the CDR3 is TGTGCCAGCGGAAACAGGGGGCAAATTGAAAAACTGTTTTTT. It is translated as CASGNRGQIEKLFF.

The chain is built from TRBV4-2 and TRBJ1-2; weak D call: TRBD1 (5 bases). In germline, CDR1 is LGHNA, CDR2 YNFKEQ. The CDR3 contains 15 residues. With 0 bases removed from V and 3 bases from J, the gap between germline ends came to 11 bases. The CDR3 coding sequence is TGTGCCAGCAGCCAAGATGGGGGGATTGACTATGGCTACACCTTC. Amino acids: CASSQDGGIDYGYTF.

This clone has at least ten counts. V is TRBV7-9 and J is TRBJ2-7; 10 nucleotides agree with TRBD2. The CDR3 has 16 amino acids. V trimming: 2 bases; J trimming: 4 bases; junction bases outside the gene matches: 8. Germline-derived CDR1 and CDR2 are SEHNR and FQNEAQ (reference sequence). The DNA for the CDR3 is TGTGCCAGCAGCTTATGGGTGGCTAGCGGGAGTTACGAGCAGTACTTC. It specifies CASSLWVASGSYEQYF.

The CDR3 nucleotides read TGCGCCAGCAGTGAGTCGAGCGGGCCCCATGAGCAGTTCTTC. It translates to CASSESSGPHEQFF. J is TRBJ2-1 and V is TRBV10-1; tentative D call: TRBD2 (6 bases). Germline loops: CDR1 WNHNN, CDR2 SYGVQD (reference sequence). The germline V and J ends were trimmed by 0 bases and 8 bases, with 11 bases remaining between them. There are 14 residues in the CDR3.

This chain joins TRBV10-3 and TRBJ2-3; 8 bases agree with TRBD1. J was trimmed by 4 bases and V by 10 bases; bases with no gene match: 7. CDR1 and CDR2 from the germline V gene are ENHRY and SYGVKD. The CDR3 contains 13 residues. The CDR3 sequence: CATLDRDADTQYF. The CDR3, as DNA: TGTGCCACCTTGGACAGGGATGCAGATACGCAGTATTTT.

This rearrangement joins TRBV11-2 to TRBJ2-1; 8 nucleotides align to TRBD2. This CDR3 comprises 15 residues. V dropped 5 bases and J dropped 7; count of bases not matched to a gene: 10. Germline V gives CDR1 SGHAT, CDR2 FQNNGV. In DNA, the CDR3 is TGTGCCAGCAGCCAACCGGGACTAGAACGGAATGAGCAGTTCTTC. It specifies CASSQPGLERNEQFF.

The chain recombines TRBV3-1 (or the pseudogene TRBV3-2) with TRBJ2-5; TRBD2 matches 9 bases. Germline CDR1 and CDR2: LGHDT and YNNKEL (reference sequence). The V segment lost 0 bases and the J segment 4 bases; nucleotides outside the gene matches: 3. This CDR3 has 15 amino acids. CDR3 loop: CASSQEIAGVETQYF. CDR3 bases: TGTGCCAGCAGCCAAGAAATAGCGGGAGTAGAGACCCAGTACTTC.

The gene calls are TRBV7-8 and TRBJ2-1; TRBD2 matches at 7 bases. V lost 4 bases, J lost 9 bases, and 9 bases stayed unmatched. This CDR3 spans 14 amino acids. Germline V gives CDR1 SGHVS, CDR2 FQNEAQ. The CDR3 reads CASSSSGLVGEQFF. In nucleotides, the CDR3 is TGTGCCAGCAGCTCCTCCGGACTAGTTGGTGAGCAGTTCTTC. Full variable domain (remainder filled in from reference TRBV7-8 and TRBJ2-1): GAGVSQSPRYKVAKRGQDVALRCDPISGHVSLFWYQQALGQGPEFLTYFQNEAQLDKSGLPSDRFFAERPEGSVSTLKIQRTQQEDSAVYLCASSSSGLVGEQFFGPGTRLTVL.

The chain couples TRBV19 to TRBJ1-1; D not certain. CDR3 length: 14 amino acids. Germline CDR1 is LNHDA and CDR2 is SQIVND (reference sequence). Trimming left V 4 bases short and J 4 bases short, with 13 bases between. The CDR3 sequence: CASSTEVSGTEAFF. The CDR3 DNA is TGTGCCAGTAGTACTGAGGTTTCCGGCACTGAAGCTTTCTTT.

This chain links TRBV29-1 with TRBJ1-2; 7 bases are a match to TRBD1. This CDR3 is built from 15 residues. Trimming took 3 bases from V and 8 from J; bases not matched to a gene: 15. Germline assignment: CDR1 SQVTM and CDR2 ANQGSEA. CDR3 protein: CSVDRTGQIARGYTF. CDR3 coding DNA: TGCAGCGTTGATCGTACGGGACAGATAGCAAGGGGCTACACCTTC.

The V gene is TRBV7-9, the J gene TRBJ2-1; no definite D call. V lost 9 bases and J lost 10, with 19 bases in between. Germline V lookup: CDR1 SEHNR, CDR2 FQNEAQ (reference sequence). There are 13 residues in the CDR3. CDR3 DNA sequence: TGTGCCAGTTCAGCTTATGAACGGGTCGAGCAGTTCTTC. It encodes CASSAYERVEQFF.

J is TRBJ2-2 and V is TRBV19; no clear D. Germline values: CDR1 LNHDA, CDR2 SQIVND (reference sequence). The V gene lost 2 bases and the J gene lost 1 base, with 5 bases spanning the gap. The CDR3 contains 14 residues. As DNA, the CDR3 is TGTGCCAGTAGTATATCCCGGAACACCGGGGAGCTGTTTTTT. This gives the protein CASSISRNTGELFF.

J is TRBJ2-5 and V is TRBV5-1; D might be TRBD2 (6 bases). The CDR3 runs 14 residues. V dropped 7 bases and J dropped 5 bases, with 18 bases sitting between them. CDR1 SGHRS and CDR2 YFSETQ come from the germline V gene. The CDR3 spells CASGFGGISETQYF. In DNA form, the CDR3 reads TGCGCCAGCGGGTTTGGGGGGATCAGCGAGACCCAGTACTTC. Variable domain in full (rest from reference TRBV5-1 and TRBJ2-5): KAGVTQTPRYLIKTRGQQVTLSCSPISGHRSVSWYQQTPGQGLQFLFEYFSETQRNKGNFPGRFSGRQFSNSRSEMNVSTLELGDSALYLCASGFGGISETQYFGPGTRLLVL.

The CDR3 reads CASRGSVYGYTF. The DNA for the CDR3 is TGTGCCAGCAGAGGAAGTGTCTATGGCTACACCTTC. The genes are TRBV27 and TRBJ1-2; unclear D gene. Trimming took off 6 bases at V and 4 bases at J, with 9 bases between the two ends. This CDR3 contains 12 residues. The germline CDR1 and CDR2 sequences are MNHEY and SMNVEV (reference sequence).

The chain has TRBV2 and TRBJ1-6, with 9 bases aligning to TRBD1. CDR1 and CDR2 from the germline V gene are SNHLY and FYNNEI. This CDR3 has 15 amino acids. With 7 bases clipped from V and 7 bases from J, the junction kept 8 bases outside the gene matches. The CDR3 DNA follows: TGTGCCAGCACCTTGGACAGGGGAGGGAATTCACCCCTCCACTTT. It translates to CASTLDRGGNSPLHF.

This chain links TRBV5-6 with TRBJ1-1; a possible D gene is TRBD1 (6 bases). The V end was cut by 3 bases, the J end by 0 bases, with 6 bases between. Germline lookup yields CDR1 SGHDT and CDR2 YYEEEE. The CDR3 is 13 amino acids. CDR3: CASSSGVNTEAFF. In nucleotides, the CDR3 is TGTGCCAGCAGCTCAGGGGTGAACACTGAAGCTTTCTTT. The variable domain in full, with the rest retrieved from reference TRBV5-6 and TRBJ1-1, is DAGVTQSPTHLIKTRGQQVTLRCSPKSGHDTVSWYQQALGQGPQFIFQYYEEEERQRGNFPDRFSGHQFPNYSSELNVNALLLGDSALYLCASSSGVNTEAFFGQGTRLTVV.

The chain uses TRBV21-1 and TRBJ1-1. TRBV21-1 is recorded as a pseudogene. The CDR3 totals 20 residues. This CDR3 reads CASSKELDSFWVSGNTEAFF. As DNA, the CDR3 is TGTGCCAGCAGCAAAGAGTTGGATAGCTTTTGGGTATCCGGGAACACTGAAGCTTTCTTT.

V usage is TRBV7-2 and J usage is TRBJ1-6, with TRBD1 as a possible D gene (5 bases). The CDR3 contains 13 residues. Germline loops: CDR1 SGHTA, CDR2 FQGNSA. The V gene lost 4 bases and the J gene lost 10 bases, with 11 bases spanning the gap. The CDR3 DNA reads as TGTGCCAGCAGCTCACTGACAGCCTCACCCCTCCACTTT. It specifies CASSSLTASPLHF. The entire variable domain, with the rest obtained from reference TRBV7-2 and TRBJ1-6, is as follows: GAGVSQSPSNKVTEKGKDVELRCDPISGHTALYWYRQSLGQGLEFLIYFQGNSAPDKSGLPSDRFSAERTGGSVSTLTIQRTQQEDSAVYLCASSSLTASPLHFGNGTRLTVT.

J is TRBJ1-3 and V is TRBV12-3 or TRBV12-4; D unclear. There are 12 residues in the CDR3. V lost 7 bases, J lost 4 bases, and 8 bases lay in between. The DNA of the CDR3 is TGTGCCAGCATTTTTGGGGGAAACACCATATATTTT. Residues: CASIFGGNTIYF.

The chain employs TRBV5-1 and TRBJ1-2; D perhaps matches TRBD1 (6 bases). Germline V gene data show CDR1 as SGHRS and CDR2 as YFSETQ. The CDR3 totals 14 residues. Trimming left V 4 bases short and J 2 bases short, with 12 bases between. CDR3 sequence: CASSRDGQNYGYTF. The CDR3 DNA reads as TGCGCCAGCAGCCGAGATGGACAGAACTATGGCTACACCTTC.

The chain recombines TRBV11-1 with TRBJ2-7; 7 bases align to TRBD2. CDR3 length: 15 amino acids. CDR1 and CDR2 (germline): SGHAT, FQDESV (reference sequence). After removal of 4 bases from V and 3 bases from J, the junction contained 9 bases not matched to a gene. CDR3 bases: TGTGCCAGCAGCTCGCGACTAGCCACGGACTACGAGCAGTACTTC. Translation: CASSSRLATDYEQYF.

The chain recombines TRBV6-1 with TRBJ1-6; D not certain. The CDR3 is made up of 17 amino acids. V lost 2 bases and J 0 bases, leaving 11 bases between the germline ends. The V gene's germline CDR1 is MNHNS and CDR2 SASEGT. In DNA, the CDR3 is TGTGCCAGCAGTGAAATGGTTCAAAGCTCCTATAATTCACCCCTCCACTTT. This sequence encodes CASSEMVQSSYNSPLHF.

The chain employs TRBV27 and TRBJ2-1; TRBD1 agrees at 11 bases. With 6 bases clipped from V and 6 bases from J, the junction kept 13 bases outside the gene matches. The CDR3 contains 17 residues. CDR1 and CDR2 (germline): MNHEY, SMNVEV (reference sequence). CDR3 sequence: CASSLEFGQGAINEQFF. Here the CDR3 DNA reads TGTGCCAGCAGCTTAGAATTCGGACAGGGGGCGATCAATGAGCAGTTCTTC.

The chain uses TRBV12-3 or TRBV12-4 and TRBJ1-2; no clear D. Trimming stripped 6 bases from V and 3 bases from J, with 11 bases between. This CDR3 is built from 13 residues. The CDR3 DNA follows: TGTGCCAGCAGCCGGACCTGGGACTATGGCTACACCTTC. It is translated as CASSRTWDYGYTF.

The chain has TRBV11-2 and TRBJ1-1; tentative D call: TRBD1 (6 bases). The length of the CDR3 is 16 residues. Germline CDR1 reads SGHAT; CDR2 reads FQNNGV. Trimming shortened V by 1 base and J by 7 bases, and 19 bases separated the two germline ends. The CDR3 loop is CASSLVYGGPALEAFF. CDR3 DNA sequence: TGTGCCAGCAGCTTAGTCTACGGGGGGCCCGCCCTTGAAGCTTTCTTT.

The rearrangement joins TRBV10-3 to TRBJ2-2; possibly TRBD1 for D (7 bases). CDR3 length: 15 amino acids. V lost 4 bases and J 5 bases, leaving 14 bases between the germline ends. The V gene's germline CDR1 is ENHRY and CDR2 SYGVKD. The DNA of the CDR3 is TGTGCCATCAGTGGAGGGCAGGGGGGAACCGGGGAGCTGTTTTTT. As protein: CAISGGQGGTGELFF.